These 26 T cell receptor beta chains were all obtained from the same sample, sequenced in a study of T cells in Graves' hyperthyroidism and ophthalmopathy. TCR beta CDR3 region amplification was performed from RNA transcripts. In the first-round RT-PCR of the TCR CDR3, the HTBI primer set was used. TCRdb reanalysed the multiplex PCR reads using MiXCR and keeps one entry per CDR3 protein. The data show 300,000 to 500,000 distinct CDR3 sequences, 11% to 15% seen once. Sequencing was performed on blood. The receptors were gathered from a man in his fifties with Graves' ophthalmopathy.

Ten or more counts support this clonotype. The rearrangement links TRBV30 to TRBJ1-5, with unresolved D. Germline lookup yields CDR1 GTSNPN and CDR2 SVGIG (reference sequence). The CDR3 sequence is 13 residues long. Trimming took 1 base from V and 3 from J, leaving 7 bases between them. CDR3 nucleotide sequence: TGTGCCTGGAGTGGGGGAAACAATCAGCCCCAGCATTTT. This encodes CAWSGGNNQPQHF.

The rearrangement uses TRBV30 and TRBJ2-1; 12 positions agree with TRBD2. V was pared by 7 bases and J by 4 bases, with 5 bases of the junction left unmatched. The CDR3 is 14 amino acids. The germline V gene has CDR1 GTSNPN and CDR2 SVGIG (reference sequence). The CDR3 sequence is CALLAGGMYNEQFF. CDR3 nucleotides: TGTGCCTTACTAGCGGGAGGAATGTACAATGAGCAGTTCTTC.

This clonotype was detected only a few times. The gene calls are TRBV5-1 and TRBJ2-3; 8 bases align to TRBD2. J lost 3 bases, V lost 4 bases, and 4 bases had no gene match. The V gene's germline CDR1 is SGHRS and CDR2 YFSETQ. The CDR3 is 14 amino acids. In DNA, the CDR3 is TGCGCCAGCAGCGCGGGACTAGTTACAGATACGCAGTATTTT. Protein: CASSAGLVTDTQYF.

In this sample, this clonotype turned up a few times. V usage is TRBV12-3 or TRBV12-4 and J usage is TRBJ2-1; 7 nucleotides match TRBD1. This CDR3 has 15 residues. Trimming took 5 bases from V and 0 from J; bases not matched to a gene: 4. In DNA, the CDR3 is TGTGCCAGCAGTCCTCGGACAGGCTCCTACAATGAGCAGTTCTTC. It yields the protein CASSPRTGSYNEQFF.

There are a few counts of this clonotype. The V call is TRBV5-4, the J call TRBJ2-5; the D gene is possibly TRBD1 (5 bases). V was trimmed by 2 bases and J by 1 base, leaving 12 bases between them. This CDR3 is built from 15 residues. The germline V gene encodes CDR1 SGHNT and CDR2 YYREEE (reference sequence). The CDR3 bases are TGTGCCAGCAGCTTTAGACAGTCGGGCCAAGAGACCCAGTACTTC. This codes for CASSFRQSGQETQYF.

This clonotype was seen many times. This chain joins TRBV18 and TRBJ2-3; D is uncertain. The V gene lost 4 bases and the J gene lost 12 bases, with 8 bases spanning the gap. The CDR3 length is 10 residues. From germline, CDR1 is KGHSH and CDR2 LQKENI. The CDR3 spells CASSLDHQYF. Here the CDR3 DNA reads TGTGCCAGCTCACTCGACCACCAGTATTTT.

This clonotype was detected only a few times. The gene calls are TRBV9 and TRBJ2-3; 9 positions agree with TRBD2. The CDR3 covers 17 residues. J gave up 4 bases and V 4 bases, and 13 bases lay outside the gene matches. The germline V gene has CDR1 SGDLS and CDR2 YYNGEE. The CDR3 here is CASSPGIGSGSSDTQYF. The CDR3 DNA follows: TGTGCCAGCAGCCCAGGGATTGGTAGCGGGAGTTCAGATACGCAGTATTTT.

In its sample, this clonotype was seen a few times. This chain links TRBV7-9 with TRBJ2-5, with a tentative D call TRBD2 (6 bases). CDR3 length: 15 residues. From germline, CDR1 is SEHNR and CDR2 FQNEAQ (reference sequence). Trimming stripped 0 bases from V and 4 bases from J, with 12 bases between. In nucleotides, the CDR3 is TGTGCCAGCAGCTTAGCGAGGGCGGGGCCAGAGACCCAGTACTTC. It encodes CASSLARAGPETQYF.

At least ten counts were recorded for this clonotype. This chain uses TRBV20-1 with TRBJ1-1; 9 bases align to TRBD1. V trimming: 6 bases; J trimming: 4 bases; junction bases outside the gene matches: 6. CDR1 and CDR2 (germline): DFQATT, SNEGSKA (reference sequence). The CDR3 sequence is 13 residues long. The CDR3 sequence: CSALGQGATEAFF. CDR3 DNA: TGCAGTGCGCTGGGACAGGGTGCCACTGAAGCTTTCTTT.

This clonotype was observed at least ten times. The chain couples TRBV30 to TRBJ2-1; D gene unclear. V dropped 4 bases and J dropped 9 bases, with 10 bases sitting between them. The length of the CDR3 is 11 residues. The germline CDR1 and CDR2 sequences are GTSNPN and SVGIG (reference sequence). The DNA for the CDR3 is TGTGCCTGGAACAATAGAGGTGAGCAGTTCTTC. Translated, it gives CAWNNRGEQFF.

The sample holds many counts of this clonotype. This chain joins TRBV2 and TRBJ2-2, with a tentative D call TRBD2 (5 bases). The germline gives CDR1 SNHLY, CDR2 FYNNEI. Deletions cut 6 bases from V and 3 bases from J, with 14 bases between. The CDR3 is 15 residues long. The CDR3 bases are TGTGCCAGCAGGGCGGGCCCTGGGTACACCGGGGAGCTGTTTTTT. Its translation: CASRAGPGYTGELFF. Combining the CDR3 with reference TRBV2 and TRBJ2-2 gives the whole variable domain EPEVTQTPSHQVTQMGQEVILRCVPISNHLYFYWYRQILGQKVEFLVSFYNNEISEKSEIFDDQFSVERPDGSNFTLKIRSTKLEDSAMYFCASRAGPGYTGELFFGEGSRLTVL.

CDR3 amino acids: CASSNKGGPSNQPQHF. DNA of the CDR3: TGTGCCAGCAGCAACAAGGGCGGACCTAGCAATCAGCCCCAGCATTTT. The chain joins TRBV5-6 to TRBJ1-5, with D unresolved. The germline gives CDR1 SGHDT, CDR2 YYEEEE. There are 16 residues in the CDR3. Trimming pared 4 bases from V and 0 bases from J, leaving 14 bases between.

This clonotype was seen ten or more times. CDR3 loop: CASSSSGSQYNEQFF. The DNA of the CDR3 is TGTGCCAGCAGCTCTAGCGGGAGTCAGTACAATGAGCAGTTCTTC. This rearrangement joins TRBV5-8 to TRBJ2-1, with 10 bases that match TRBD2. CDR1 is SGHTS, CDR2 YDEGEE, per germline. J was trimmed by 4 bases and V by 3 bases; bases with no gene match: 4. The CDR3 is 15 residues long.

The rearrangement joins TRBV3-1 to TRBJ2-3; D is perhaps TRBD2 (5 bases). The CDR3 consists of 16 residues. Germline CDR1 LGHDT, CDR2 YNNKEL (reference sequence). V lost 1 base and J 1 base, leaving 12 bases between the germline ends. The DNA for the CDR3 is TGTGCCAGCAGCCAAGGGACCGGGGTGGGCACAGATACGCAGTATTTT. Translation gives CASSQGTGVGTDTQYF.

V usage is TRBV6-1 and J usage is TRBJ2-7, with 11 positions matching TRBD1. In germline, CDR1 is MNHNS, CDR2 SASEGT. This CDR3 contains 14 residues. With 7 bases clipped from V and 4 bases from J, the junction kept 6 bases outside the gene matches. CDR3 sequence reads: CASTKRDRGYEQYF. The CDR3 region has the DNA TGTGCCAGCACCAAAAGGGACAGGGGGTACGAGCAGTACTTC.

The chain joins TRBV20-1 to TRBJ1-1, with D perhaps TRBD1 (5 bases). CDR3 length equals 15 residues. From germline, CDR1 is DFQATT and CDR2 SNEGSKA (reference sequence). Trimming removed 6 bases at V and 1 base at J, with 18 bases between. In DNA form, the CDR3 reads TGCAGTGCAAACGGACCAAGGCAGGGGAACACTGAAGCTTTCTTT. This codes for CSANGPRQGNTEAFF.

The sample holds many counts of this clonotype. The chain is built from TRBV7-4 and TRBJ2-3; D unclear. Germline V gene data show CDR1 as SGHVT and CDR2 as SQSDAQ. The CDR3 extends over 15 amino acids. V was shortened by 4 bases and J by 2 bases, with 13 bases between the two germline ends. This CDR3 is CASSSSEIHTDTQYF. The CDR3 coding sequence is TGTGCCAGCAGCTCCTCCGAGATCCACACAGATACGCAGTATTTT.

For the CDR3, the DNA is TGTGCCACCAAGGACGGAGCGAACACCGGGGAGCTGTTTTTT. Amino acids: CATKDGANTGELFF. The chain employs TRBV28 and TRBJ2-2; D is unclear. The ends were cut back, 10 bases at V and 0 bases at J, with 12 bases in the middle. CDR3 length equals 14 residues. CDR1 MDHEN and CDR2 SYDVKM come from the germline V gene.

Regarding this clonotype: A clone one base away is much larger, so this may be a read error. This chain connects TRBV7-9 to TRBJ2-7, with 8 nucleotides matching TRBD2. Trimming took 5 bases from V and 6 from J; bases not matched to a gene: 12. The length of the CDR3 is 15 residues. Germline loops: CDR1 SEHNR, CDR2 FQNEAQ (reference sequence). The CDR3 reads CASSATGLVGSEQYF. CDR3 in DNA: TGTGCCAGCAGCGCAACGGGACTAGTGGGATCCGAGCAGTACTTC.

This clonotype has ten or more counts. The rearrangement links TRBV5-6 to TRBJ2-7, with D uncertain. The CDR3 length is 14 residues. V lost 0 bases and J 1 base, leaving 8 bases between the germline ends. Germline-derived CDR1 and CDR2 are SGHDT and YYEEEE. The CDR3: CASSLELSSYEQYF. The CDR3 nucleotides are TGTGCCAGCAGCTTGGAGCTCAGTTCCTACGAGCAGTACTTC. Full variable domain (missing parts from reference TRBV5-6 and TRBJ2-7): DAGVTQSPTHLIKTRGQQVTLRCSPKSGHDTVSWYQQALGQGPQFIFQYYEEEERQRGNFPDRFSGHQFPNYSSELNVNALLLGDSALYLCASSLELSSYEQYFGPGTRLTVT.

The rearrangement links TRBV27 to TRBJ2-1, with D possibly being TRBD1 or TRBD2 (5 bases each). The CDR3 extends over 13 amino acids. The germline V and J ends were trimmed by 2 bases and 9 bases, with 11 bases remaining between them. CDR1 is MNHEY and CDR2 is SMNVEV in the germline V gene (reference sequence). The CDR3 coding sequence is TGTGCCAGCAGTTTAGGCCCCGGGACTGAGCAGTTCTTC. This gives the protein CASSLGPGTEQFF.

This clonotype has only a few counts. The genes are TRBV19 and TRBJ2-6; D could derive from TRBD1 or TRBD2 (6 bases each). Trimming stripped 4 bases from V and 0 bases from J, with 10 bases between. The CDR3 spans 16 residues. CDR1 is LNHDA, CDR2 SQIVND, per germline (reference sequence). For the CDR3, the DNA is TGTGCCAGTAGTAGCTCGGGGGCCTCTGGGGCCAACGTCCTGACTTTC. It yields the protein CASSSSGASGANVLTF. The full variable domain, rest sourced from reference TRBV19 and TRBJ2-6, is DGGITQSPKYLFRKEGQNVTLSCEQNLNHDAMYWYRQDPGQGLRLIYYSQIVNDFQKGDIAEGYSVSREKKESFPLTVTSAQKNPTAFYLCASSSSGASGANVLTFGAGSRLTVL.

This clonotype showed up many times. This chain uses TRBV2 with TRBJ1-2; no reliable D call. Germline assignment: CDR1 SNHLY and CDR2 FYNNEI. V lost 6 bases and J lost 7, with 9 bases in between. This CDR3 is built from 11 residues. This chain's CDR3 is CASSRSRGYTF. CDR3 bases: TGTGCCAGCAGCCGCAGTCGTGGCTACACCTTC.

This clonotype was counted between two and nine times. V and J are TRBV2 and TRBJ1-5, with D unclear. The V gene's germline CDR1 is SNHLY and CDR2 FYNNEI. The CDR3 sequence is 14 residues long. The V and J ends lost 6 bases and 0 bases respectively, with 9 bases between them. CDR3 nucleotide sequence: TGTGCCAGCAGCACGGACTATAGCAATCAGCCCCAGCATTTT. Protein: CASSTDYSNQPQHF.

A note on this clonotype: A read error may produce the germline difference seen at one junction end. The chain has TRBV5-1 and TRBJ2-1; TRBD2 matches 12 bases. Germline CDR1 is SGHRS and CDR2 is YFSETQ. The CDR3 is 16 residues long. The CDR3 DNA follows: TGTGCCAGCAGCGGGGGGACTAGCGGGCGTAACAATGAGCAGTTCTTC. Translating gives CASSGGTSGRNNEQFF.

This clonotype appeared many times. V is TRBV3-1 and J is TRBJ2-1; TRBD1 agrees at 8 bases. V was clipped by 4 bases and J by 0 bases; unmatched bases: 8. Germline V gene lookup returns CDR1 LGHDT and CDR2 YNNKEL (reference sequence). This CDR3 is 17 amino acids long. The CDR3 DNA reads TGTGCCAGCAGCCCCACGACAGGGGCCAGCTCCTACAATGAGCAGTTCTTC. This encodes CASSPTTGASSYNEQFF.